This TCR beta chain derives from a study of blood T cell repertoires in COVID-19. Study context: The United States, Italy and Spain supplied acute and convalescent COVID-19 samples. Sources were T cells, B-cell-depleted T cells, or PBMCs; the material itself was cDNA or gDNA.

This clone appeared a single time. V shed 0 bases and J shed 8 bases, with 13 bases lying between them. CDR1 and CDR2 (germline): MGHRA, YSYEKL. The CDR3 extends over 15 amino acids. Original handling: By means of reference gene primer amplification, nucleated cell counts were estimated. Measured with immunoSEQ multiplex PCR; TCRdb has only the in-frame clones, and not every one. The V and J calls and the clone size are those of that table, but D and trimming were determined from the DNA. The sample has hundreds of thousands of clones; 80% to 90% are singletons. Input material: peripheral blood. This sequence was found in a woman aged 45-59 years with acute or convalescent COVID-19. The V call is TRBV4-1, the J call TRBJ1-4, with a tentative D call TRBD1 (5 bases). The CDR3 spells CASSQEGAHPEKLFF. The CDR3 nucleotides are TGCGCCAGCAGCCAAGAAGGGGCGCACCCGGAAAAACTGTTTTTT.